Listed below are T cell receptor beta chains from one sample, sequenced in a study of blood T cell repertoires in COVID-19. Profiled with immunoSEQ multiplex PCR; TCRdb holds only in-frame clones, not every one. The sample records over 20,000 clones, around 84% being singletons. The sequencing input was peripheral blood. Receptors were obtained from a man aged 50 or older with active COVID-19. CDR3s include the opening cysteine and the closing phenylalanine or tryptophan. Each record gives: J gene, V gene, D gene, clone size, CDR3 protein, CDR3 DNA. D genes are given only for firm matches. Some rows mark clone size as missing; the rest say once, few, many or name a class of expanded clone.

TRBJ2-7	TRBV6-2/TRBV6-3	.	.	CASSYRPTGSYEQYF	TGTGCCAGCAGTTACCGTCCGACGGGGTCCTACGAGCAGTACTTC
TRBJ2-2	TRBV6-2/TRBV6-3	TRBD1	.	CASSFFSGGTGELFF	TGTGCCAGCAGTTTTTTTTCAGGGGGTACCGGGGAGCTGTTTTTT
TRBJ1-2	TRBV5-5	.	.	CASSLVGDINYGYTF	TGTGCCAGCAGCTTGGTTGGGGACATTAACTATGGCTACACCTTC
TRBJ1-1	TRBV7-6	TRBD1	.	CASSLQGATEAFF	TGTGCCAGCAGCTTACAGGGGGCAACTGAAGCTTTCTTT
TRBJ1-1	TRBV6-5	.	once	CASSYSLSTEAFF	TGTGCCAGCAGTTACTCGCTGAGCACTGAAGCTTTCTTT
TRBJ2-1	TRBV5-4	.	.	CASAPTPGGQTYNEQFF	TGTGCCAGCGCCCCCACTCCCGGGGGACAGACATACAATGAGCAGTTCTTC
TRBJ2-7	TRBV11-3	.	.	CAIHPRRGRRSYEQYF	TGTGCCATTCACCCGCGCCGGGGTCGTCGCTCCTACGAGCAGTACTTC
TRBJ2-3	TRBV7-2	.	.	CASSTGTSTDTQYF	TGTGCCAGCAGCACCGGGACTAGCACAGATACGCAGTATTTT
TRBJ2-7	TRBV18	.	.	CASSPVGQSYEQYF	TGTGCCAGCTCACCAGTTGGACAGAGCTACGAGCAGTACTTC
TRBJ2-7	TRBV5-7	TRBD1	.	CASNNRQGAAHEQYF	TGTGCCAGCAATAACCGACAGGGGGCCGCCCACGAGCAGTACTTC
TRBJ2-1	TRBV27	TRBD2	once	CASSFRRGGRNEQFF	TGTGCCAGCAGTTTCAGGCGGGGGGGCAGGAATGAGCAGTTCTTC
TRBJ2-6	TRBV5-4	.	few	CASSLFRVSGANVLTF	TGTGCCAGCAGCTTGTTCAGGGTCTCTGGGGCCAACGTCCTGACTTTC
TRBJ1-2	TRBV19	TRBD1	.	CASSFGQVRGNYGYTF	TGTGCCAGTAGTTTCGGACAGGTTCGTGGTAACTATGGCTACACCTTC
TRBJ2-7	TRBV12-5	.	.	CASGLGNSEFVYEQYF	TGTGCTAGTGGTTTGGGAAATAGCGAATTCGTCTACGAGCAGTACTTC
TRBJ1-1	TRBV29-1	.	.	CSVNQGQTEAFF	TGCAGCGTCAATCAGGGCCAAACAGAAGCTTTCTTT
TRBJ1-5	TRBV7-2	.	.	CASSLGGGLQVGNQPQHF	TGTGCCAGCAGCTTAGGGGGGGGCCTACAAGTAGGCAATCAGCCCCAGCATTTT
TRBJ2-7	TRBV6-5	.	.	CASMVIQGSSYEQYF	TGTGCCAGCATGGTAATACAGGGAAGCTCCTACGAGCAGTACTTC